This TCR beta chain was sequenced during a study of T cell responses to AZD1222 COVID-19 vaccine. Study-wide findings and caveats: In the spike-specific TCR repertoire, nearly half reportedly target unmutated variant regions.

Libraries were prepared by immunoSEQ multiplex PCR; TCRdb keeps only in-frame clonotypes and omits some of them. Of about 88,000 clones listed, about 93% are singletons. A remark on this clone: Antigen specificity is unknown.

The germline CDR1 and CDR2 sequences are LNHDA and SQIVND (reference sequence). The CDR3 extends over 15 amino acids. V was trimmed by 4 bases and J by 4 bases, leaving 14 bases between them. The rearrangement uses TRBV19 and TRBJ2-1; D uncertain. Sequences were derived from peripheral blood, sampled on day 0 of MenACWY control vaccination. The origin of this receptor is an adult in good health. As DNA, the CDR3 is TGTGCCAGTAGTACGGACCAGTTCAATTACAATGAGCAGTTCTTC. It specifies CASSTDQFNYNEQFF.